Listed below are T cell receptor beta chains from one sample, sequenced in a study of T cell responses to AZD1222 COVID-19 vaccine. TCRdb's copy holds only in-frame clones and misses some; the assay was immunoSEQ multiplex PCR. The sample lists approximately 120,000 clones, less than 90% occurring once. This specimen consisted of peripheral blood, obtained on day 0 of AZD1222 vaccination. The receptors were sampled from an adult in good health. Each CDR3 is given with its conserved first and last residue. The D gene is left open where the match is weak. The size of a clone is reported for some rows only, either as once, few or many, or as a class for expanded clones.

>-|-|TRBJ2-7|TRBV11-2
CASSQNRDSSYEQYF
TGTGCCAGCAGCCAAAACCGGGACTCCTCCTACGAGCAGTACTTC
>once|-|TRBJ2-1|TRBV4-3
CASSPRWGAYNEQFF
TGCGCCAGCAGCCCCCGTTGGGGGGCGTACAATGAGCAGTTCTTC
>-|-|TRBJ2-3|TRBV18
CASSPGGRTDTQYF
TGTGCCAGCTCACCTGGCGGACGCACAGATACGCAGTATTTT
>-|-|TRBJ1-4|TRBV5-6
CASSLGPGGGTNEKLFF
TGTGCCAGCAGCTTGGGCCCGGGCGGGGGGACGAATGAAAAACTGTTTTTT
>few|TRBD2|TRBJ2-7|TRBV4-2
CASSQGASGYYEQYF
TGTGCCAGCAGCCAAGGGGCTAGCGGTTACTACGAGCAGTACTTC
>-|-|TRBJ1-1|TRBV5-1
CASSLARGGDTEAFF
TGCGCCAGCAGCTTGGCGAGGGGAGGAGACACTGAAGCTTTCTTT
>-|TRBD1|TRBJ1-2|TRBV3-1/TRBV3-2
CASSQASGTGDGYTF
TGTGCCAGCAGCCAAGCCTCAGGGACAGGGGATGGCTACACCTTC
>-|-|TRBJ1-1|TRBV24-1
CATSDWFTEAFF
TGTGCCACCAGTGATTGGTTCACTGAAGCTTTCTTT
>-|TRBD1|TRBJ2-7|TRBV9
CASSVEGGLSYEQYF
TGTGCCAGCAGCGTAGAAGGGGGCCTCTCCTACGAGCAGTACTTC
>-|TRBD1|TRBJ2-7|TRBV2
CASSEYSGQGSYEQYF
TGTGCCAGCAGTGAATACTCGGGACAGGGCTCCTACGAGCAGTACTTC
>-|-|TRBJ1-6|TRBV27
CASSPKSANGLHF
TGTGCCAGCAGTCCCAAGTCGGCCAACGGCCTCCACTTT
>-|-|TRBJ1-2|TRBV27
CASSSGNYGYTF
TGTGCCAGCAGTTCAGGGAACTATGGCTACACCTTC
>-|-|TRBJ1-4|TRBV7-8
CASSLSQPDEKLFF
TGTGCCAGCAGCCTGTCCCAACCGGATGAAAAACTGTTTTTT
>-|-|TRBJ2-2|TRBV7-9
CASSLDVGTGELFF
TGTGCCAGCAGCTTAGACGTTGGCACCGGGGAGCTGTTTTTT
>-|-|TRBJ1-1|TRBV12-3/TRBV12-4
CASSLTDDTEAFF
TGTGCCAGCAGTCTGACAGATGACACTGAAGCTTTCTTT
>-|-|TRBJ2-3|TRBV20-1
CSARESTQYF
TGCAGTGCACGGGAGTCTACGCAGTATTTT
>-|-|TRBJ1-3|TRBV7-6
CASSLAPKGDGNTIYF
TGTGCCAGCAGCTTAGCGCCAAAAGGGGATGGAAACACCATATATTTT
>-|TRBD1|TRBJ1-5|TRBV15
CATRGRDRNFGSNQPQHF
TGTGCCACGAGGGGCAGGGACAGGAACTTTGGTAGCAATCAGCCCCAGCATTTT
>-|-|TRBJ2-4|TRBV14
CASSPGGPNIQYF
TGTGCCAGCAGCCCAGGCGGACCAAACATTCAGTACTTC
>-|-|TRBJ1-5|TRBV6-2/TRBV6-3
CASSPWINQPQHF
TGTGCCAGCAGCCCGTGGATCAATCAGCCCCAGCATTTT
>once|TRBD2|TRBJ2-7|TRBV28
CASSPTGGRAEQYF
TGTGCCAGCAGCCCCACGGGGGGAAGGGCCGAGCAGTACTTC
>-|TRBD2|TRBJ2-1|TRBV10-3
CAISEPTSGSYNEQFF
TGTGCCATCAGTGAACCAACTAGCGGCTCCTACAATGAGCAGTTCTTC
>once|-|TRBJ1-4|TRBV9
CASSGSGAAGEKLFF
TGTGCCAGCAGCGGCTCCGGGGCGGCTGGTGAAAAACTGTTTTTT
>-|-|TRBJ2-5|TRBV27
CASSLSGQETQYF
TGTGCCAGCAGTTTATCTGGCCAAGAGACCCAGTACTTC
>-|TRBD2|TRBJ2-2|TRBV2
CASSGTSTSGELFF
TGTGCCAGCAGTGGGACTAGCACATCCGGGGAGCTGTTTTTT
>-|-|TRBJ1-2|TRBV5-4
CASSWWTDNYGYTF
TGTGCCAGCAGCTGGTGGACGGATAACTATGGCTACACCTTC
>-|-|TRBJ1-5|TRBV10-3
CAIRGTDSSNQPQHF
TGTGCCATCAGGGGGACGGACTCCAGCAATCAGCCCCAGCATTTT